This entry lists 28 T cell receptor beta chains sequenced from one sample in a study of cytomegalovirus exposure and HLA in healthy donors. PCR involved 60 Vbeta and 13 Jbeta primers. The method was immunoSEQ multiplex PCR; TCRdb's version includes in-frame clones alone and lacks a portion of them. This table holds more than 150,000 clones, about 80% found once. The sequenced sample consisted of PBMCs. The receptors derive from a woman between 45 and 65 years old in good health and CMV-seropositive.

This CDR3 reads CASSLGGPNNEQFF. CDR3 sequence (DNA): TGTGCCAGCAGCCTTGGGGGCCCTAACAATGAGCAGTTCTTC. V and J are TRBV7-8 and TRBJ2-1; possible D gene TRBD1, 6 bases. V was shortened by 5 bases and J by 5 bases, with 13 bases between the two germline ends. The CDR3 runs 14 residues. Germline V gives CDR1 SGHVS, CDR2 FQNEAQ.

This chain connects TRBV7-9 to TRBJ1-1, with no clear D. From germline, CDR1 is SEHNR and CDR2 FQNEAQ (reference sequence). The CDR3 has 15 residues. V lost 3 bases and J lost 1, with 12 bases in between. This chain's CDR3 is CASSFGAPPNTEAFF. DNA for the CDR3: TGTGCCAGCAGCTTCGGTGCCCCCCCGAACACTGAAGCTTTCTTT. Full variable domain (remainder filled in from reference TRBV7-9 and TRBJ1-1): DTGVSQNPRHKITKRGQNVTFRCDPISEHNRLYWYRQTLGQGPEFLTYFQNEAQLEKSRLLSDRFSAERPKGSFSTLEIQRTEQGDSAMYLCASSFGAPPNTEAFFGQGTRLTVV.

The rearrangement links TRBV20-1 to TRBJ2-7; D ambiguous. The germline gives CDR1 DFQATT, CDR2 SNEGSKA (reference sequence). The CDR3 loop spans 11 amino acids. The V end lost 2 bases, the J end lost 4 bases, and 6 bases lay between the germline ends. The CDR3 region is CSARSTYEQYF. In nucleotides, the CDR3 is TGCAGTGCTAGAAGCACTTACGAGCAGTACTTC.

The V gene is TRBV4-1, the J gene TRBJ2-7, with 7 bases aligning to TRBD1. Germline assignment: CDR1 MGHRA and CDR2 YSYEKL. This CDR3 region has 14 residues. V lost 5 bases, J lost 2 bases, and 6 bases stayed unmatched. The DNA for the CDR3 is TGCGCCAGCAGCTACGACGGGACAGCCTACGAGCAGTACTTC. This codes for CASSYDGTAYEQYF.

The chain links TRBV18 to TRBJ1-1; TRBD1 agrees at 7 bases. Germline V lookup: CDR1 KGHSH, CDR2 LQKENI. Trimming took 1 base from V and 2 from J; bases not matched to a gene: 4. The CDR3 is 15 residues long. The CDR3 nucleotides are TGTGCCAGCTCACCACTGGACAGGCAAAACACTGAAGCTTTCTTT. Translated, it gives CASSPLDRQNTEAFF.

The chain carries TRBV18 and TRBJ2-3, with D possibly being TRBD1 (7 bases). Looked up from germline, CDR1 is KGHSH and CDR2 is LQKENI. V lost 6 bases and J 5 bases, leaving 9 bases between the germline ends. The CDR3 extends over 12 amino acids. CDR3 loop: CASSQGGDTQYF. For the CDR3, the DNA is TGTGCCAGCTCCCAGGGGGGAGATACGCAGTATTTT.

The chain has TRBV5-6 and TRBJ2-4, with D possibly matching TRBD2 (6 bases). The CDR3 runs 19 residues. Germline-derived CDR1 and CDR2 are SGHDT and YYEEEE. Trimming took off 3 bases at V and 0 bases at J, with 22 bases between the two ends. The CDR3 DNA reads TGTGCCAGCAGCTGGTACACCGGGACTCAACTTCTAGCCAAAAACATTCAGTACTTC. This codes for CASSWYTGTQLLAKNIQYF.

The chain recombines TRBV4-1 with TRBJ1-4, with D tentatively TRBD1 (5 bases). Trimming took 3 bases from V and 2 from J, leaving 13 bases between them. CDR3 length equals 16 residues. Germline V gene data show CDR1 as MGHRA and CDR2 as YSYEKL. CDR3 sequence: CASSQGRGATNEKLFF. The CDR3 DNA is TGCGCCAGCAGCCAGGGACGCGGGGCGACTAATGAAAAACTGTTTTTT.

To note about this clone: A junction end diverges from the germline sequence, so it may reflect a read error. This chain connects TRBV7-9 to TRBJ2-5, with TRBD2 as a possible D gene (5 bases). The CDR3 sequence is 14 residues long. CDR1 SEHNR and CDR2 FQNEAQ come from the germline V gene (reference sequence). The DNA for the CDR3 is TGTTCCAGCAGCTTAATCGAATCGGGGGAGACCCAGTACTTC. It yields the protein CSSSLIESGETQYF.

V and J are TRBV5-1 and TRBJ2-1; a weak D match, TRBD2 (6 bases). The CDR3 consists of 16 residues. The V end lost 4 bases, the J end lost 5 bases, and 19 bases lay between the germline ends. CDR1 SGHRS and CDR2 YFSETQ come from the germline V gene. CDR3 in amino acids: CASSRGLNGINNEQFF. The CDR3 region has the DNA TGCGCCAGCAGCCGGGGACTGAACGGAATAAACAATGAGCAGTTCTTC.

The chain recombines TRBV9 with TRBJ1-1; D is unclear. The CDR3 covers 13 residues. Trimming removed 3 bases at V and 5 bases at J, with 11 bases between. Per germline, CDR1 SGDLS and CDR2 YYNGEE. This CDR3 reads CASSALDGTEAFF. DNA of the CDR3: TGTGCCAGCAGCGCTTTAGATGGTACTGAAGCTTTCTTT.

The chain couples TRBV4-1 to TRBJ2-5, with TRBD1 matching over 8 bases. CDR1 is MGHRA and CDR2 is YSYEKL in the germline V gene. V was clipped by 3 bases and J by 5 bases; unmatched bases: 5. There are 14 residues in the CDR3. CDR3 coding DNA: TGCGCCAGCAGCCAGGCACAGGGGGGCGAGACCCAGTACTTC. Translation gives CASSQAQGGETQYF.

The J gene is TRBJ2-7, the V gene TRBV29-1; the match to TRBD1 covers 10 bases. Germline values: CDR1 SQVTM, CDR2 ANQGSEA. The CDR3 sequence is 13 residues long. V was clipped by 6 bases and J by 4 bases; unmatched bases: 6. The CDR3 loop reads CSVTGTGVYEQYF. CDR3 bases: TGCAGCGTAACCGGGACAGGGGTTTACGAGCAGTACTTC.

The V and J genes are TRBV9 and TRBJ1-1, with TRBD1 as a possible D gene (5 bases). This CDR3 is built from 13 residues. Trimming stripped 2 bases from V and 5 bases from J, with 10 bases between. The germline V gene has CDR1 SGDLS and CDR2 YYNGEE. The CDR3 DNA is TGTGCCAGCAGCGTCTCGAAGGGGACTGAAGCTTTCTTT. Encoded protein: CASSVSKGTEAFF.

The V gene is TRBV11-1, the J gene TRBJ2-1; 9 positions agree with TRBD2. Germline values: CDR1 SGHAT, CDR2 FQDESV (reference sequence). The CDR3 runs to 16 residues. V gave up 2 bases and J gave up 10 bases; unmatched junction bases: 12. CDR3 DNA sequence: TGTGCCAGCAGCTTACTGAATAGCGGGAGTGGAGGGGAGCAGTTCTTC. Its protein product is CASSLLNSGSGGEQFF.

The chain couples TRBV7-2 to TRBJ2-7, with 9 bases fitting TRBD2. Germline CDR1 and CDR2: SGHTA and FQGNSA. This CDR3 region has 16 residues. V trimming: 2 bases; J trimming: 0 bases; junction bases outside the gene matches: 5. In nucleotides, the CDR3 is TGTGCCAGCAGCTTATACGCTAGCGGGAACTCCTACGAGCAGTACTTC. It is translated as CASSLYASGNSYEQYF.

The gene calls are TRBV6-5 and TRBJ2-7, with 8 bases that match TRBD1. Trimming at V came to 8 bases and at J to 3 bases, leaving 3 bases not matched to a gene. Germline CDR1 and CDR2: MNHEY and SVGAGI. The length of the CDR3 is 12 residues. CDR3 sequence reads: CASRTGNYEQYF. In DNA, the CDR3 is TGTGCCAGCCGGACAGGGAACTACGAGCAGTACTTC.

V gene TRBV14 combines with J gene TRBJ1-4, with a possible D match to TRBD1 (5 bases). The germline gives CDR1 SGHDN, CDR2 FVKESK. Trimming removed 0 bases at V and 0 bases at J, with 20 bases between. The CDR3 extends over 20 amino acids. CDR3 region: CASSQDNLLTGKATNEKLFF. The CDR3 DNA follows: TGTGCCAGCAGCCAAGATAATCTCCTTACAGGAAAGGCAACTAATGAAAAACTGTTTTTT.

This clone was recorded once. CDR3 bases: TGTGCCAGCAGCCAACAGGGTTATGGCTACACCTTC. Translated, it gives CASSQQGYGYTF. V and J are TRBV9 and TRBJ1-2, with D possibly matching TRBD1 (6 bases). The V and J ends lost 4 bases and 5 bases respectively, with 9 bases between them. Germline assignment: CDR1 SGDLS and CDR2 YYNGEE. The CDR3 is made up of 12 amino acids.

The chain has TRBV16 and TRBJ2-1; 7 bases fit TRBD1. Trimming cost V 5 bases and J 4 bases; bases outside gene matches: 2. The CDR3 runs 13 residues. Looked up from germline, CDR1 is KGHSY and CDR2 is FQNENV. CDR3 residues: CASSTGQYNEQFF. The CDR3 bases are TGTGCCAGCAGCACGGGACAGTACAATGAGCAGTTCTTC.

The chain has TRBV9 and TRBJ2-7; no reliable D call. Germline lookup yields CDR1 SGDLS and CDR2 YYNGEE. This CDR3 contains 16 residues. Trimming removed 0 bases at V and 6 bases at J, with 19 bases between. DNA for the CDR3: TGTGCCAGCAGCGTAGCTGGCCTCGGAGAGCCCCTCGAGCAGTACTTC. Amino acid sequence: CASSVAGLGEPLEQYF.

The chain combines TRBV6-1 with TRBJ2-7, with 10 bases aligning to TRBD2. The CDR3 totals 15 residues. The germline V gene has CDR1 MNHNS and CDR2 SASEGT. The V segment lost 5 bases and the J segment 1 base; nucleotides outside the gene matches: 5. In DNA form, the CDR3 reads TGTGCCAGCAGTAGACTAGCGGGCCAGTCCTACGAGCAGTACTTC. This sequence encodes CASSRLAGQSYEQYF.

The rearrangement uses TRBV7-3 and TRBJ1-4; 7 nucleotides line up with TRBD1. V was clipped by 4 bases and J by 5 bases; unmatched bases: 13. Germline V gene sequence: CDR1 SGHTA, CDR2 FQGTGA. This CDR3 region has 17 residues. DNA of the CDR3: TGTGCCAGCAGCTCAAGTGGTATTTACAGGGGAAATGAAAAACTGTTTTTT. Its translation: CASSSSGIYRGNEKLFF.

With respect to this clone: The same CDR3 is also encoded by other DNA sequences in this sample. The CDR3 region is CSVEGTGGYEQYF. The CDR3 coding sequence is TGCAGCGTTGAAGGGACCGGAGGTTACGAGCAGTACTTC. The genes are TRBV29-1 and TRBJ2-7, with a weak D call TRBD2 (5 bases). The CDR3 totals 13 residues. Trimming stripped 1 base from V and 4 bases from J, with 11 bases between. CDR1 is SQVTM, CDR2 ANQGSEA, per germline.

The chain combines TRBV4-3 with TRBJ1-2; 7 bases fit TRBD1. V gave up 3 bases and J gave up 7 bases; unmatched junction bases: 5. CDR3 length equals 13 residues. Germline V gene data show CDR1 as LGHNA and CDR2 as YSLEER. The DNA of the CDR3 is TGCGCCAGCAGCCAGAACGACAGGGTTGGCTACACCTTC. Protein: CASSQNDRVGYTF.

The chain recombines TRBV7-3 with TRBJ2-1; perhaps TRBD1 as D (6 bases). Germline assignment: CDR1 SGHTA and CDR2 FQGTGA. The CDR3 spans 16 residues. V was shortened by 4 bases and J by 3 bases, with 16 bases between the two germline ends. This CDR3 reads CASSSAPEQGYNEQFF. Written as DNA, the CDR3 is TGTGCCAGCAGCTCAGCACCGGAACAGGGCTACAATGAGCAGTTCTTC. Using reference TRBV7-3 and TRBJ2-1 for the parts outside the CDR3, the full variable domain is GAGVSQTPSNKVTEKGKYVELRCDPISGHTALYWYRQSLGQGPEFLIYFQGTGAADDSGLPNDRFFAVRPEGSVSTLKIQRTERGDSAVYLCASSSAPEQGYNEQFFGPGTRLTVL.

The chain links TRBV18 to TRBJ2-2, with 9 bases fitting TRBD2. The CDR3 runs 16 residues. V shed 1 base and J 2 bases; nucleotides not matched to a gene: 2. From germline, CDR1 is KGHSH and CDR2 LQKENI. The CDR3 region has the DNA TGTGCCAGCTCACCACAGCGGGGGGCAAACACCGGGGAGCTGTTTTTT. It codes for CASSPQRGANTGELFF.

This clone appeared a few times. This sequence joins TRBV27 and TRBJ1-1, with D maybe TRBD1 (5 bases). V gave up 5 bases and J gave up 7 bases, with 20 bases separating them. CDR3 length: 15 residues. CDR1 and CDR2 (germline): MNHEY, SMNVEV (reference sequence). The CDR3 loop reads CASSPRPRTTIEAFF. Here the CDR3 DNA reads TGTGCCAGCAGTCCCCGCCCCAGGACAACTATTGAAGCTTTCTTT.